This T cell receptor beta chain was retrieved from a study of naive and memory T cell subsets. Two oligonucleotides, mixed equimolar, formed the beta constant-region primer covering TRBC1 and TRBC2. MiXCR was run by TCRdb on the UMI-ligation and nested PCR reads, yielding one entry per CDR3 protein. The sample carries some 85,000 distinct CDR3 sequences, over 10% recorded once. CDR3 length equals 19 residues. V was pared by 0 bases and J by 0 bases, with 18 bases between. The germline CDR1 and CDR2 sequences are WNHNN and SYGVQD (reference sequence). The study, taken as a whole, reports: Over 95% of naive TCR sequences appeared only once after error correction, unlike memory subsets.

This clonotype was recorded at least ten times. The antigen is not known. CD4+ T cell IFNgamma after overnight CMV lysate exposure gave donor CMV status. The rearrangement uses TRBV10-1 and TRBJ2-1; D is unresolved. The source of this sequence is a human donor in good health. The sequenced material came from central memory CD4+ T cells from blood. The CDR3 here is CASSESTIRVGSSYNEQFF. As DNA, the CDR3 is TGCGCCAGCAGTGAGTCGACGATCAGAGTGGGAAGCTCCTACAATGAGCAGTTCTTC.